This T cell receptor (beta chain) appears in the sequencing data of a study of blood T cell repertoires in COVID-19. Study overall: The United States, Italy and Spain supplied acute and convalescent COVID-19 samples. From T cells, B-cell-depleted T cells, or PBMCs came the material, which was cDNA or gDNA.

The table lists this clone with a count of one. The cohort comprised adults aged about 18 to 90 years residing in around 25 US areas. TCRdb's copy holds only in-frame clones and misses some; the assay was immunoSEQ multiplex PCR. The data hold about 200,000 clones, with 65% to 90% observed a single time. This clonotype was sampled from a woman in her forties with acute COVID-19. Material for sequencing was PBMCs or T cells enriched from blood (not recorded which).

Written as DNA, the CDR3 is TGTGCCAGCTCACTTGGGGAGCAGGAGACCCAGTACTTC. Translated, it gives CASSLGEQETQYF. V and J are TRBV18 and TRBJ2-5, with D possibly being TRBD2 (5 bases). V lost 4 bases and J lost 5, with 11 bases in between. Germline V gives CDR1 KGHSH, CDR2 LQKENI. This CDR3 spans 13 amino acids.